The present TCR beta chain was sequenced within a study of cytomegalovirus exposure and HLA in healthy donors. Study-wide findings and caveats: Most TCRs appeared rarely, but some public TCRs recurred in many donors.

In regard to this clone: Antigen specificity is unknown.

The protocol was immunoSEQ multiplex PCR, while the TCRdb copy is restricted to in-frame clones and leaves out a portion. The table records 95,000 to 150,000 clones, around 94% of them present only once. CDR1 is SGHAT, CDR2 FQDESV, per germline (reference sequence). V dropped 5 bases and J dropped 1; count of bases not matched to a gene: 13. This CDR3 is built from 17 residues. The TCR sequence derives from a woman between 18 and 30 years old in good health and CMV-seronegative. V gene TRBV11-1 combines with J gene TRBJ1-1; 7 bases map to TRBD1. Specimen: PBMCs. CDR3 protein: CASSVQPTGARNTEAFF. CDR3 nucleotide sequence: TGTGCCAGCAGCGTACAGCCAACAGGGGCGAGGAACACTGAAGCTTTCTTT.